These T cell receptor beta chains were read from a single sample in a study of T cells in Graves' hyperthyroidism and ophthalmopathy. A single record per CDR3 protein comes from TCRdb applying MiXCR to the multiplex PCR reads. The sample carries around 440,000 distinct CDR3 sequences, approximately 14% recorded once. The source material was blood. The receptors come from a woman aged 18-29 years with Graves' hyperthyroidism. CDR3s include the opening cysteine and the closing phenylalanine or tryptophan. The D gene is left open where the match is weak. Size is omitted from some rows. Given values are once, few, many or a class for expanded clones.

D gene: TRBD1
clone size: few
J gene: TRBJ2-5
V gene: TRBV10-3
CDR3 DNA: TGTGCCATCAGTGGGACAGGACAAGAGACCCAGTACTTC
CDR3 protein: CAISGTGQETQYF

D gene: TRBD2
clone size: many
J gene: TRBJ2-1
V gene: TRBV20-1
CDR3 DNA: TGCAGTGCTAGAGGGACTAGCGCGCGCTCCTACAATGAGCAGTTCTTC
CDR3 protein: CSARGTSARSYNEQFF

D gene: NA
clone size: many
J gene: TRBJ1-2
V gene: TRBV27
CDR3 DNA: TGTGCCAGCAGTTTAGGGGGGGGAGAGCGGGGCTACACCTTC
CDR3 protein: CASSLGGGERGYTF

D gene: NA
clone size: NA
J gene: TRBJ2-5
V gene: TRBV10-2
CDR3 DNA: TGCGCCAGCAGTGTCGAATACAGGGTGAAGACCCAGTACTTC
CDR3 protein: CASSVEYRVKTQYF

D gene: NA
clone size: many
J gene: TRBJ2-1
V gene: TRBV2
CDR3 DNA: TGTGCCAGCTTGGGCGCTTCCTACAATGAGCAGTTCTTC
CDR3 protein: CASLGASYNEQFF

D gene: TRBD1
clone size: NA
J gene: TRBJ1-5
V gene: TRBV20-1
CDR3 DNA: TGCAGTGCTGGTGACAGGGGGGGCGGTCAGCCCCAGCATTTT
CDR3 protein: CSAGDRGGGQPQHF

D gene: TRBD2
clone size: few
J gene: TRBJ2-7
V gene: TRBV6-1
CDR3 DNA: TGTGCCAGCAGTTTGGCGGGGGGGACTTTCGAGCAGTACTTC
CDR3 protein: CASSLAGGTFEQYF

D gene: NA
clone size: many
J gene: TRBJ2-1
V gene: TRBV20-1
CDR3 DNA: TGCAGTGCTAGAGATGTTCTAGCGAGATACAATGAGCAGTTCTTC
CDR3 protein: CSARDVLARYNEQFF

D gene: TRBD2
clone size: many
J gene: TRBJ2-5
V gene: TRBV20-1
CDR3 DNA: TGCAGTGCTAGAGATGGGACTAGCGGGAGGTTTGAGACCCAGTACTTC
CDR3 protein: CSARDGTSGRFETQYF

D gene: TRBD1
clone size: many
J gene: TRBJ2-2
V gene: TRBV3-1
CDR3 DNA: TGTGCCAGCAGCCAACGACAGGGTCGGACCGGGGAGCTGTTTTTT
CDR3 protein: CASSQRQGRTGELFF

D gene: NA
clone size: NA
J gene: TRBJ1-1
V gene: TRBV5-1
CDR3 DNA: TGCGCCAGCAGCTTGGATTTCAGGGCGAACACTGAAGCTTTCTTT
CDR3 protein: CASSLDFRANTEAFF

D gene: NA
clone size: many
J gene: TRBJ2-3
V gene: TRBV12-3/TRBV12-4
CDR3 DNA: TGTGCCAGCAGTGCCAGTAGTAGCACAGATACGCAGTATTTT
CDR3 protein: CASSASSSTDTQYF

D gene: TRBD1
clone size: many
J gene: TRBJ2-7
V gene: TRBV6-1
CDR3 DNA: TGTGCCAGCAGCCGCCCGACAGGGTCCCACGAGCAGTACTTC
CDR3 protein: CASSRPTGSHEQYF

D gene: NA
clone size: many
J gene: TRBJ1-4
V gene: TRBV3-1
CDR3 DNA: TGTGCCAGCAGCCAAGGGGAACTCTGGAATGAAAAACTGTTTTTT
CDR3 protein: CASSQGELWNEKLFF

D gene: NA
clone size: NA
J gene: TRBJ1-3
V gene: TRBV14
CDR3 DNA: TGTGCCAGCAGCCAAGATCAGGGGAGCTCCGGAAACACCATATATTTT
CDR3 protein: CASSQDQGSSGNTIYF

D gene: NA
clone size: many
J gene: TRBJ1-2
V gene: TRBV7-9
CDR3 DNA: TGTGCCAGCAGCTTAAGCGGGCGGGAAGGCTACACCTTC
CDR3 protein: CASSLSGREGYTF

D gene: TRBD2
clone size: many
J gene: TRBJ2-5
V gene: TRBV7-3
CDR3 DNA: TGTGCCAGCAGCTCAGTAGCGGGAATCCAAGAGACCCAGTACTTC
CDR3 protein: CASSSVAGIQETQYF

D gene: TRBD2
clone size: many
J gene: TRBJ2-7
V gene: TRBV6-1
CDR3 DNA: TGTGCCAGCAGTTCCCCTGCTAGCGGGGGGCTGGAGCAGTACTTC
CDR3 protein: CASSSPASGGLEQYF

D gene: NA
clone size: NA
J gene: TRBJ2-2
V gene: TRBV12-3/TRBV12-4
CDR3 DNA: TGTGCCAGCAGTTTTTCCAGTAACACCGGGGAGCTGTTTTTT
CDR3 protein: CASSFSSNTGELFF

D gene: NA
clone size: NA
J gene: TRBJ1-1
V gene: TRBV20-1
CDR3 DNA: TGCAGTGCTAGAGATTTGGTTGGAATTGAAGCTTTCTTT
CDR3 protein: CSARDLVGIEAFF

D gene: TRBD1
clone size: NA
J gene: TRBJ1-2
V gene: TRBV29-1
CDR3 DNA: TGCAGCGTAAGACAGGGTATTAACTATGGCTACACCTTC
CDR3 protein: CSVRQGINYGYTF

D gene: TRBD1
clone size: many
J gene: TRBJ1-6
V gene: TRBV11-2
CDR3 DNA: TGTGCCAGCAGCGCACAGACAGGGGGCAACAATTCACCCCTCCACTTT
CDR3 protein: CASSAQTGGNNSPLHF

D gene: NA
clone size: NA
J gene: TRBJ2-7
V gene: TRBV11-2
CDR3 DNA: TGTGCCAGCAGCTTTTTAACCTACGAGCAGTACTTC
CDR3 protein: CASSFLTYEQYF

D gene: TRBD2
clone size: once
J gene: TRBJ2-7
V gene: TRBV6-2/TRBV6-3
CDR3 DNA: TGTGCCAGCAGTTCCCCTTTGGGGACTAGAAAGCAGTACTTC
CDR3 protein: CASSSPLGTRKQYF

D gene: NA
clone size: many
J gene: TRBJ1-2
V gene: TRBV7-2
CDR3 DNA: TGTGCCAGCAGCTTACGACCGGGACCGGATGGCTACACCTTC
CDR3 protein: CASSLRPGPDGYTF

D gene: NA
clone size: many
J gene: TRBJ2-7
V gene: TRBV12-3/TRBV12-4
CDR3 DNA: TGTGCCAGCAGTTTAGATCGGACTTACGAGCAGTACTTC
CDR3 protein: CASSLDRTYEQYF

D gene: NA
clone size: many
J gene: TRBJ2-7
V gene: TRBV19
CDR3 DNA: TGTGCCAGTTCATACAGGGCGGCCTACGAGCAGTACTTC
CDR3 protein: CASSYRAAYEQYF

D gene: NA
clone size: many
J gene: TRBJ2-7
V gene: TRBV5-8
CDR3 DNA: TGTGCCAGCAGCTTGGACACTATCCAATCCTACGAGCAGTACTTC
CDR3 protein: CASSLDTIQSYEQYF